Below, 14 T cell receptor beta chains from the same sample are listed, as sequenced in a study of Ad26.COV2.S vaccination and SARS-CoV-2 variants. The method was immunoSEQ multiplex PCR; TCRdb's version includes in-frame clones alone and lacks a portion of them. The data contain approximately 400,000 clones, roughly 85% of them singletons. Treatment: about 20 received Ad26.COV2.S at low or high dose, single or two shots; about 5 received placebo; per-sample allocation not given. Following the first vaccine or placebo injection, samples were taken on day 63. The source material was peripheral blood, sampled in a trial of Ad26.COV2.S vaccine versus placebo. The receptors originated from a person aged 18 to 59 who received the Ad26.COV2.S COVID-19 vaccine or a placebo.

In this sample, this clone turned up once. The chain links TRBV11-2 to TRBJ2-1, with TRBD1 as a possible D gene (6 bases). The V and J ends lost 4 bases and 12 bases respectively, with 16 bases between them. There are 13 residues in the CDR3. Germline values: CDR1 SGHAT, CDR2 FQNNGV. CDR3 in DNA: TGTGCCAGCAGCTCCCCTTTCGGGACACGGCAGTTCTTC. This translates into CASSSPFGTRQFF.

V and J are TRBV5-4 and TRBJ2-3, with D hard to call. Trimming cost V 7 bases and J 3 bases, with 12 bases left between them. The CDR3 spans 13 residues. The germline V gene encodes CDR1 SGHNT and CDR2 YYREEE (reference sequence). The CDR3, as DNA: TGTGCCAGCGAGTCGGCGAATACAGATACGCAGTATTTT. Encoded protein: CASESANTDTQYF.

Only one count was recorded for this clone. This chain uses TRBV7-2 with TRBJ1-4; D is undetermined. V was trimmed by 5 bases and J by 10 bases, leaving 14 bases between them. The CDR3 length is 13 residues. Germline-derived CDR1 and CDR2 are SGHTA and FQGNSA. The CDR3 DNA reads TGTGCCAGCAGCCCATCCCGAGAGGGAAAACTGTTTTTT. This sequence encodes CASSPSREGKLFF.

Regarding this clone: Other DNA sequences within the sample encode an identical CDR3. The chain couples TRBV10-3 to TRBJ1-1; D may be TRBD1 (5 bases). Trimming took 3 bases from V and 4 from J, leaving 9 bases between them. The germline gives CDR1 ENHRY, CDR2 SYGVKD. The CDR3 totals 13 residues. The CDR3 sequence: CAISDFGGTEAFF. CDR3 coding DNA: TGTGCCATCAGTGACTTTGGGGGCACTGAAGCTTTCTTT.

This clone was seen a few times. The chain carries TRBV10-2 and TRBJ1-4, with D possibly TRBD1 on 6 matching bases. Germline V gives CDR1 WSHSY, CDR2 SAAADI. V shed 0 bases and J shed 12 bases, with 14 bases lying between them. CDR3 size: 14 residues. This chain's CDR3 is CASSESRGGGELFF. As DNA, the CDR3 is TGCGCCAGCAGTGAGTCGAGAGGAGGGGGGGAACTGTTTTTT.

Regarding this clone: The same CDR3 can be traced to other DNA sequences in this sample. CDR3 sequence: CASSYSGEAFF. The DNA for the CDR3 is TGTGCCAGCAGTTACTCAGGGGAAGCTTTCTTT. The rearrangement uses TRBV6-5 and TRBJ1-1, with unresolved D. The length of the CDR3 is 11 residues. Trimming took off 0 bases at V and 8 bases at J, with 4 bases between the two ends. CDR1 is MNHEY, CDR2 SVGAGI, per germline.

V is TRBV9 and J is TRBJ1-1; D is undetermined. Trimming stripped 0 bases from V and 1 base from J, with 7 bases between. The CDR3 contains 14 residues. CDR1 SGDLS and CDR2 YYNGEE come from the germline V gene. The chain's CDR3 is CASSVEQSNTEAFF. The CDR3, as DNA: TGTGCCAGCAGCGTAGAACAGTCGAACACTGAAGCTTTCTTT.

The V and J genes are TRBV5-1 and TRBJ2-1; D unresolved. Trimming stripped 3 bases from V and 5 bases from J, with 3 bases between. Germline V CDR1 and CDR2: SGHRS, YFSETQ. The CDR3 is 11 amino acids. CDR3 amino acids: CASSSDNEQFF. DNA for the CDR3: TGCGCCAGCAGCTCAGACAATGAGCAGTTCTTC. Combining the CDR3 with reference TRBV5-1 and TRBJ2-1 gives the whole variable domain KAGVTQTPRYLIKTRGQQVTLSCSPISGHRSVSWYQQTPGQGLQFLFEYFSETQRNKGNFPGRFSGRQFSNSRSEMNVSTLELGDSALYLCASSSDNEQFFGPGTRLTVL.

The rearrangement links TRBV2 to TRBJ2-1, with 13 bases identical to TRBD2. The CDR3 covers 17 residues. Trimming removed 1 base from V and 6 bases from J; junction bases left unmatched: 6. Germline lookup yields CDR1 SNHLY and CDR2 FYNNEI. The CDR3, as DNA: TGTGCCAGCAGTGAAGGGATGACTAGCGGGGGGAGCAATGAGCAGTTCTTC. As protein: CASSEGMTSGGSNEQFF.

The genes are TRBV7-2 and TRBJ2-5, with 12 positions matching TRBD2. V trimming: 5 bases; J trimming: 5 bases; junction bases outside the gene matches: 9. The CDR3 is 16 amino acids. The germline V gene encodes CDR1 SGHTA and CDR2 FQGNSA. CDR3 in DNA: TGTGCCAGCAGCCTAACTCTAGCGGGGGGGCCTGAGACCCAGTACTTC. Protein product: CASSLTLAGGPETQYF.

The CDR3 spells CASSPWDGGGYGYTF. CDR3 DNA: TGTGCCAGCAGTCCCTGGGACGGGGGCGGCTATGGCTACACCTTC. The V gene is TRBV13, the J gene TRBJ1-2; TRBD1 might be the D (6 bases). CDR1 and CDR2 (germline): PRHDT, FYEKMQ (reference sequence). The CDR3 consists of 15 residues. Trimming left V 6 bases short and J 4 bases short, with 18 bases between.

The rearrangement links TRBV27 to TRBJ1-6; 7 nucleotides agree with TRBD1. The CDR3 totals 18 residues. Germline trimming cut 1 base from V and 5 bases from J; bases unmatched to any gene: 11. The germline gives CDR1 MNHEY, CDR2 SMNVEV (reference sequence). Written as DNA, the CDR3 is TGTGCCAGCAGTTTATGGCGACAGGGACTGGGCAATAATTCACCCCTCCACTTT. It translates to CASSLWRQGLGNNSPLHF.

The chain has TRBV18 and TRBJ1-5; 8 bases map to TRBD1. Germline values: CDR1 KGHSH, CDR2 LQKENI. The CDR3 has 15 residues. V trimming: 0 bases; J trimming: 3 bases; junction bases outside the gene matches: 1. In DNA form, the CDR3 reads TGTGCCAGCTCACCACCGGGACAGGTCAATCAGCCCCAGCATTTT. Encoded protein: CASSPPGQVNQPQHF.

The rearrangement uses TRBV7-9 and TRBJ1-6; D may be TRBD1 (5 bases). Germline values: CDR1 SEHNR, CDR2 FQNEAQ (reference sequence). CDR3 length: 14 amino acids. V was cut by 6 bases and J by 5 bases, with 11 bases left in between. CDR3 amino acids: CASRRDQNNSPLHF. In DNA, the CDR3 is TGTGCCAGCAGACGGGACCAAAATAATTCACCCCTCCACTTT.